Below are 16 T cell receptor beta chains sequenced from a single sample in a study of patients and donors after allogeneic stem cell transplantation. Each CDR3 protein gets one entry after TCRdb re-called the RT-PCR reads with MiXCR. The table has roughly 230,000 distinct CDR3 sequences, over 12% seen once. The specimen sequenced was blood, either unsorted or a sorted T cell fraction (not recorded which). The receptor source for this set is a human donor who was either an allogeneic HSCT recipient or a stem cell or donor lymphocyte infusion donor (not recorded which). It is not recorded whose cells these are; they may come from a transplant donor.

V is TRBV13 and J is TRBJ2-3; 8 bases align to TRBD1. V shed 7 bases and J 1 base; nucleotides not matched to a gene: 4. This CDR3 region has 14 residues. The germline V gene has CDR1 PRHDT and CDR2 FYEKMQ (reference sequence). The CDR3 nucleotides read TGTGCCAGCACGACAGGGGCGCGCACAGATACGCAGTATTTT. It specifies CASTTGARTDTQYF.

This clonotype was counted between two and nine times. The gene calls are TRBV18 and TRBJ2-3, with 7 bases that match TRBD1. The CDR3 totals 12 residues. Germline CDR1 KGHSH, CDR2 LQKENI. The V and J ends lost 5 bases and 7 bases, in that order; junction bases with no gene match: 3. The CDR3 region has the DNA TGTGCCAGCTCAGGACAGGTATATACGCAGTATTTT. Protein product: CASSGQVYTQYF.

In its sample, this clonotype was seen many times. The chain couples TRBV4-1 to TRBJ2-3; 7 positions agree with TRBD2. After removal of 1 base from V and 1 base from J, the junction contained 14 bases not matched to a gene. CDR1 is MGHRA, CDR2 YSYEKL, per germline. The CDR3 length is 19 residues. The CDR3 DNA reads TGCGCCAGCAGCCAAGGAAGACTAGCCCCGAGGTTGCGCACAGATACGCAGTATTTT. Translated: CASSQGRLAPRLRTDTQYF.

This clonotype was observed a few times. The genes are TRBV28 and TRBJ2-1; 13 nucleotides line up with TRBD2. After removal of 7 bases from V and 8 bases from J, the junction contained 14 bases not matched to a gene. The CDR3 totals 17 residues. Germline CDR1 reads MDHEN; CDR2 reads SYDVKM. CDR3 sequence: CASTPNGLAGVSDEQFF. DNA for the CDR3: TGTGCCAGCACCCCGAACGGACTAGCGGGAGTAAGCGATGAGCAGTTCTTC.

The chain employs TRBV5-1 and TRBJ1-3; 7 positions match TRBD1. The J segment lost 0 bases and the V segment lost 4 bases, leaving 10 bases of the junction unmatched. Looked up from germline, CDR1 is SGHRS and CDR2 is YFSETQ. The CDR3 has 17 residues. This CDR3 reads CASSLRSSGGSGNTIYF. DNA for the CDR3: TGCGCCAGCAGCCTTCGGTCCTCAGGGGGCTCTGGAAACACCATATATTTT.

The chain is built from TRBV2 and TRBJ2-3; D uncertain. Germline assignment: CDR1 SNHLY and CDR2 FYNNEI. CDR3 size: 14 residues. Trimming removed 4 bases at V and 4 bases at J, with 12 bases between. CDR3 in DNA: TGTGCCAGCAGTGGGGGTATGGGCGCAGATACGCAGTATTTT. Translation: CASSGGMGADTQYF.

The table lists this clonotype with a few counts. V is TRBV27 and J is TRBJ1-1, with D possibly being TRBD1 (5 bases). The CDR3 totals 15 residues. Trimming left V 6 bases short and J 3 bases short, with 17 bases between. The germline V gene has CDR1 MNHEY and CDR2 SMNVEV (reference sequence). The CDR3 coding sequence is TGTGCCAGCAGCCTTAACCCGGGAGGGGACACTGAAGCTTTCTTT. Translation gives CASSLNPGGDTEAFF.

This sequence joins TRBV5-6 and TRBJ2-7; 9 nucleotides agree with TRBD2. Germline loops: CDR1 SGHDT, CDR2 YYEEEE. The V gene end was trimmed by 4 bases and the J gene end by 3 bases; junction bases not matched to a gene: 14. The CDR3 runs to 17 residues. In nucleotides, the CDR3 is TGTGCCAGCAGCCCACCCAGGGTCGGAGCGGGAGGCTACGAGCAGTACTTC. Translated: CASSPPRVGAGGYEQYF.

There are a few counts of this clonotype. The chain combines TRBV2 with TRBJ2-5; D ambiguous. CDR1 is SNHLY, CDR2 FYNNEI, per germline. This CDR3 region has 12 residues. Trimming cost V 5 bases and J 4 bases, with 8 bases left between them. CDR3 nucleotide sequence: TGTGCCAGCAGTTTAAATCGAGAGACCCAGTACTTC. Amino acid sequence: CASSLNRETQYF.

This clonotype appeared a few times. This sequence joins TRBV5-5 and TRBJ1-5; D uncertain. The V end lost 4 bases, the J end lost 0 bases, and 11 bases lay between the germline ends. The V gene's germline CDR1 is SGHKS and CDR2 YYEKEE (reference sequence). The CDR3 covers 15 residues. This CDR3 is CASSAYSGSNQPQHF. DNA of the CDR3: TGTGCCAGCAGCGCCTACTCGGGTAGCAATCAGCCCCAGCATTTT.

This clonotype has more than one count but fewer than ten. The J gene is TRBJ2-7, the V gene TRBV6-1; D may be TRBD1 (6 bases). Trimming shortened V by 5 bases and J by 0 bases, and 14 bases separated the two germline ends. Germline V gene lookup returns CDR1 MNHNS and CDR2 SASEGT. The CDR3 runs to 15 residues. CDR3 loop: CASSRGSSVSYEQYF. The CDR3, as DNA: TGTGCCAGCAGTAGGGGGAGCAGTGTCTCCTACGAGCAGTACTTC.

This clonotype was seen a few times. The rearrangement joins TRBV29-1 to TRBJ2-3, with D perhaps matching TRBD1 (6 bases). Trimming stripped 3 bases from V and 2 bases from J, with 12 bases between. The CDR3 sequence is 14 residues long. Germline loops: CDR1 SQVTM, CDR2 ANQGSEA. CDR3 region: CSVEKGVATDTQYF. The CDR3, as DNA: TGCAGCGTTGAGAAGGGGGTAGCCACAGATACGCAGTATTTT.

V gene TRBV13 combines with J gene TRBJ2-7, with 14 bases identical to TRBD2. V dropped 5 bases and J dropped 7; count of bases not matched to a gene: 10. The germline CDR1 and CDR2 sequences are PRHDT and FYEKMQ (reference sequence). This CDR3 spans 16 amino acids. The CDR3 DNA sequence: TGTGCCAGCAGCGTTTTTACGGGACTAGCGGGGGAAGAGCAGTACTTC. This sequence encodes CASSVFTGLAGEEQYF.

The chain carries TRBV10-3 and TRBJ2-7, with D tentatively TRBD2 (6 bases). In germline, CDR1 is ENHRY, CDR2 SYGVKD. The CDR3 extends over 15 amino acids. Trimming stripped 6 bases from V and 2 bases from J, with 17 bases between. CDR3 region: CAISHAGSPTYEQYF. CDR3 bases: TGTGCCATCAGCCACGCGGGAAGCCCTACCTACGAGCAGTACTTC.

The gene calls are TRBV9 and TRBJ2-3; TRBD2 aligns across 8 bases. The CDR3 length is 16 residues. Germline lookup yields CDR1 SGDLS and CDR2 YYNGEE. V lost 0 bases, J lost 1 base, and 4 bases stayed unmatched. The DNA of the CDR3 is TGTGCCAGCAGCGTAGTGGGTAGCGGGGGCACAGATACGCAGTATTTT. Amino acid sequence: CASSVVGSGGTDTQYF.

The chain carries TRBV7-3 and TRBJ2-1, with D maybe TRBD2 (7 bases). CDR3 length: 15 residues. The germline gives CDR1 SGHTA, CDR2 FQGTGA. The ends were cut back, 2 bases at V and 8 bases at J, with 16 bases in the middle. The CDR3 is CASSLDRGAFDEQFF. In nucleotides, the CDR3 is TGTGCCAGCAGCTTAGATCGGGGGGCTTTCGATGAGCAGTTCTTC. Together with reference TRBV7-3 and TRBJ2-1, the CDR3 gives the full variable domain: GAGVSQTPSNKVTEKGKYVELRCDPISGHTALYWYRQSLGQGPEFLIYFQGTGAADDSGLPNDRFFAVRPEGSVSTLKIQRTERGDSAVYLCASSLDRGAFDEQFFGPGTRLTVL.